These T cell receptor beta chains were read from a single sample in a study of blood T cell repertoires in COVID-19. Assay: immunoSEQ multiplex PCR; the TCRdb copy retains only in-frame clones and omits some. The sample records about 350,000 clones, around nine tenths being singletons. The sequenced material came from peripheral blood. Receptor source: a woman aged 55-75 years with COVID-19, enrolled during active disease. Each CDR3 is given with its conserved first and last residue. D genes are given only for firm matches. Size tells how often a clone was seen (once, few, many) or the class of an expanded clone, and some rows leave it out.

CDR3 protein: CASSYSRTTAYEQYF
CDR3 DNA: TGTGCCAGCAGTTACTCGAGAACCACTGCTTACGAGCAGTACTTC
V gene: TRBV6-5
D gene: .
J gene: TRBJ2-7
clone size: .

CDR3 protein: CAISESGQGAGYEQYF
CDR3 DNA: TGTGCCATCAGTGAGTCGGGGCAGGGGGCTGGGTACGAGCAGTACTTC
V gene: TRBV10-3
D gene: TRBD1
J gene: TRBJ2-7
clone size: .

CDR3 protein: CASSLGGGWNTQYF
CDR3 DNA: TGTGCCAGCAGCTTAGGCGGGGGTTGGAATACGCAGTATTTT
V gene: TRBV7-2
D gene: TRBD2
J gene: TRBJ2-3
clone size: .

CDR3 protein: CASSRGDTNTGELFF
CDR3 DNA: TGTGCCAGCAGTAGAGGGGACACGAACACCGGGGAGCTGTTTTTT
V gene: TRBV9
D gene: .
J gene: TRBJ2-2
clone size: .

CDR3 protein: CASSLIPDQETQYF
CDR3 DNA: TGCGCCAGCAGCTTGATCCCAGATCAAGAGACCCAGTACTTC
V gene: TRBV5-1
D gene: .
J gene: TRBJ2-5
clone size: .

CDR3 protein: CASSPPLAGGIDTQYF
CDR3 DNA: TGTGCCAGCAGCCCCCCTTTAGCGGGGGGGATAGATACGCAGTATTTT
V gene: TRBV7-2
D gene: TRBD2
J gene: TRBJ2-3
clone size: .

CDR3 protein: CASSPFTKGTGSTGGTEAFF
CDR3 DNA: TGTGCCAGCTCACCCTTCACGAAAGGGACAGGTTCCACGGGGGGCACTGAAGCTTTCTTT
V gene: TRBV18
D gene: TRBD1
J gene: TRBJ1-1
clone size: few

CDR3 protein: CASSPSQGFTYEQYF
CDR3 DNA: TGCGCCAGCAGCCCGTCACAGGGCTTTACCTACGAGCAGTACTTC
V gene: TRBV5-1
D gene: .
J gene: TRBJ2-7
clone size: .

CDR3 protein: CASSQDSGGRIEQFF
CDR3 DNA: TGCGCCAGCAGCCAAGATAGCGGGGGGAGGATTGAGCAGTTCTTC
V gene: TRBV4-1
D gene: TRBD2
J gene: TRBJ2-1
clone size: .

CDR3 protein: CATPSGSAGGLGTQYF
CDR3 DNA: TGTGCCACCCCGTCCGGGTCGGCGGGGGGACTAGGGACCCAGTACTTC
V gene: TRBV25-1
D gene: TRBD2
J gene: TRBJ2-5
clone size: few

CDR3 protein: CVSTNKAGVRGYTF
CDR3 DNA: TGTGTCAGCACCAACAAGGCCGGGGTGCGGGGCTACACCTTC
V gene: TRBV6-7
D gene: .
J gene: TRBJ1-2
clone size: .

CDR3 protein: CASSYLRQTEAFF
CDR3 DNA: TGTGCCAGCAGCTACCTAAGACAGACTGAAGCTTTCTTT
V gene: TRBV7-3
D gene: .
J gene: TRBJ1-1
clone size: .

CDR3 protein: CASRSGQGYNQPQHF
CDR3 DNA: TGTGCCAGCAGGTCGGGACAGGGATACAATCAGCCCCAGCATTTT
V gene: TRBV27
D gene: TRBD1
J gene: TRBJ1-5
clone size: .

CDR3 protein: CASSQSLPNYGYTF
CDR3 DNA: TGTGCCAGCAGCCAATCTCTCCCTAACTATGGCTACACCTTC
V gene: TRBV3-1/TRBV3-2
D gene: .
J gene: TRBJ1-2
clone size: .

CDR3 protein: CASSVTGLAGGQETQYF
CDR3 DNA: TGTGCCAGCAGCGTAACCGGACTAGCGGGGGGGCAAGAGACCCAGTACTTC
V gene: TRBV9
D gene: TRBD2
J gene: TRBJ2-5
clone size: .

CDR3 protein: CASSIGTSGSSTDTQYF
CDR3 DNA: TGTGCCAGTAGTATTGGGACTAGCGGTTCTAGCACAGATACGCAGTATTTT
V gene: TRBV19
D gene: TRBD2
J gene: TRBJ2-3
clone size: .

CDR3 protein: CASSQETYRGGIRNEQFF
CDR3 DNA: TGTGCCAGCAGCCAAGAAACCTACCGGGGGGGCATTCGGAATGAGCAGTTCTTC
V gene: TRBV14
D gene: TRBD2
J gene: TRBJ2-1
clone size: .

CDR3 protein: CAWSVSTYNYGYTF
CDR3 DNA: TGTGCCTGGAGTGTCTCGACATATAACTATGGCTACACCTTC
V gene: TRBV30
D gene: .
J gene: TRBJ1-2
clone size: .

CDR3 protein: CASSQDAPGNSPLHF
CDR3 DNA: TGCGCCAGCAGCCAAGATGCGCCAGGGAACTCACCCCTCCACTTT
V gene: TRBV4-1
D gene: .
J gene: TRBJ1-6
clone size: .

CDR3 protein: CATSETGRTSNQPQHF
CDR3 DNA: TGTGCCACCAGTGAAACAGGGAGAACGAGCAATCAGCCCCAGCATTTT
V gene: TRBV24-1
D gene: .
J gene: TRBJ1-5
clone size: .

CDR3 protein: CASSRTGEGGYTF
CDR3 DNA: TGTGCCAGCAGTCGGACAGGGGAGGGCGGCTACACCTTC
V gene: TRBV14
D gene: TRBD1
J gene: TRBJ1-2
clone size: .

CDR3 protein: CASSLGGQGGETQYF
CDR3 DNA: TGTGCCAGCAGCCTGGGGGGACAGGGGGGAGAGACCCAGTACTTC
V gene: TRBV9
D gene: TRBD1
J gene: TRBJ2-5
clone size: .

CDR3 protein: CASSGGQTTEAFF
CDR3 DNA: TGTGCCAGCAGTGGGGGACAGACCACTGAAGCTTTCTTT
V gene: TRBV2
D gene: TRBD1
J gene: TRBJ1-1
clone size: .

CDR3 protein: CASSEVGGPNYGYTF
CDR3 DNA: TGTGCCAGCAGTGAAGTAGGAGGGCCCAACTATGGCTACACCTTC
V gene: TRBV6-1
D gene: .
J gene: TRBJ1-2
clone size: .

CDR3 protein: CASSGAETQYF
CDR3 DNA: TGTGCCAGTAGTGGGGCAGAGACCCAGTACTTC
V gene: TRBV19
D gene: .
J gene: TRBJ2-5
clone size: few

CDR3 protein: CASRGTGGEKLFF
CDR3 DNA: TGTGCCAGCAGGGGGACAGGAGGGGAAAAACTGTTTTTT
V gene: TRBV7-6
D gene: TRBD1
J gene: TRBJ1-4
clone size: .

CDR3 protein: CATSSLRDRVYFTEAFF
CDR3 DNA: TGTGCCACCAGCAGCCTCAGGGACAGGGTTTATTTCACTGAAGCTTTCTTT
V gene: TRBV15
D gene: TRBD1
J gene: TRBJ1-1
clone size: once

CDR3 protein: CASSPFRKEAEAFF
CDR3 DNA: TGTGCCAGCTCACCGTTCCGGAAAGAGGCTGAAGCTTTCTTT
V gene: TRBV18
D gene: .
J gene: TRBJ1-1
clone size: .

CDR3 protein: CASSAQLAGGQETQYF
CDR3 DNA: TGTGCCAGCAGCGCTCAACTAGCGGGGGGGCAGGAGACCCAGTACTTC
V gene: TRBV9
D gene: TRBD2
J gene: TRBJ2-5
clone size: .

CDR3 protein: CASSMVQGGNAEAFF
CDR3 DNA: TGTGCCAGTAGTATGGTCCAGGGAGGGAACGCTGAAGCTTTCTTT
V gene: TRBV19
D gene: .
J gene: TRBJ1-1
clone size: .

CDR3 protein: CASSQGSSYNSPLHF
CDR3 DNA: TGTGCCAGTTCACAGGGGAGCTCCTATAATTCACCCCTCCACTTT
V gene: TRBV5-4
D gene: TRBD1
J gene: TRBJ1-6
clone size: .

CDR3 protein: CASSERTASVGAFF
CDR3 DNA: TGCGCCAGCAGTGAACGGACAGCCTCCGTTGGGGCTTTCTTT
V gene: TRBV10-2
D gene: .
J gene: TRBJ1-1
clone size: .

CDR3 protein: CAWAEPGASSNEQYF
CDR3 DNA: TGTGCCTGGGCGGAACCGGGAGCCTCGTCTAACGAGCAGTACTTC
V gene: TRBV30
D gene: .
J gene: TRBJ2-7
clone size: .

CDR3 protein: CASSEYRGHTEAFF
CDR3 DNA: TGCGCCAGCAGTGAGTACAGGGGACACACTGAAGCTTTCTTT
V gene: TRBV10-1
D gene: TRBD1
J gene: TRBJ1-1
clone size: .

CDR3 protein: CASSLSRYTEAFF
CDR3 DNA: TGTGCCAGCAGTTTATCGCGATACACTGAAGCTTTCTTT
V gene: TRBV27
D gene: .
J gene: TRBJ1-1
clone size: .

CDR3 protein: CASSRGPGEKLFF
CDR3 DNA: TGTGCCAGTAGCAGGGGTCCAGGCGAAAAACTGTTTTTT
V gene: TRBV6-6
D gene: .
J gene: TRBJ1-4
clone size: .

CDR3 protein: CTSSYSGGRGNEQFF
CDR3 DNA: TGCACCAGCAGCTATAGCGGGGGGAGGGGGAATGAGCAGTTCTTC
V gene: TRBV1
D gene: .
J gene: TRBJ2-1
clone size: .

CDR3 protein: CASSLALNQPQHF
CDR3 DNA: TGTGCCAGCAGTTTGGCCCTCAATCAGCCCCAGCATTTT
V gene: TRBV12-3/TRBV12-4
D gene: .
J gene: TRBJ1-5
clone size: .

CDR3 protein: CASRNPYPYQETQYF
CDR3 DNA: TGTGCCAGCCGAAACCCCTACCCGTACCAAGAGACCCAGTACTTC
V gene: TRBV2
D gene: .
J gene: TRBJ2-5
clone size: once

CDR3 protein: CASRTAQETQYF
CDR3 DNA: TGCGCCAGCCGGACTGCCCAAGAGACCCAGTACTTC
V gene: TRBV5-1
D gene: .
J gene: TRBJ2-5
clone size: .

CDR3 protein: CASSRQGGGASYEQYF
CDR3 DNA: TGTGCCAGCAGCCGTCAAGGGGGGGGAGCCTCCTACGAGCAGTACTTC
V gene: TRBV3-1/TRBV3-2
D gene: .
J gene: TRBJ2-7
clone size: .

CDR3 protein: CASSKPPLAEQYF
CDR3 DNA: TGTGCCAGCAGCAAACCGCCACTAGCGGAGCAGTACTTC
V gene: TRBV7-3
D gene: TRBD2
J gene: TRBJ2-7
clone size: .

CDR3 protein: CASSLVLAATQYF
CDR3 DNA: TGTGCCAGCAGCTTAGTGTTGGCCGCTACGCAGTATTTT
V gene: TRBV7-7
D gene: .
J gene: TRBJ2-3
clone size: .

CDR3 protein: CASSPTTGGLAGELFF
CDR3 DNA: TGTGCCAGCAGCCCAACAACGGGAGGGCTGGCCGGGGAGCTGTTTTTT
V gene: TRBV9
D gene: TRBD2
J gene: TRBJ2-2
clone size: .

CDR3 protein: CASSDSTGVNTEAFF
CDR3 DNA: TGTGCCAGCAGTGACTCGACAGGGGTGAACACTGAAGCTTTCTTT
V gene: TRBV6-6
D gene: TRBD1
J gene: TRBJ1-1
clone size: once

CDR3 protein: CASSAYTSGGRNEQFF
CDR3 DNA: TGTGCCAGCAGCGCCTACACTAGCGGGGGGCGGAATGAGCAGTTCTTC
V gene: TRBV7-2
D gene: TRBD2
J gene: TRBJ2-1
clone size: .

CDR3 protein: CASSLPGPTDTQYF
CDR3 DNA: TGCGCCAGCAGCTTGCCAGGGCCAACAGATACGCAGTATTTT
V gene: TRBV5-1
D gene: .
J gene: TRBJ2-3
clone size: .

CDR3 protein: CASSHRETQYF
CDR3 DNA: TGTGCCAGCAGTCACAGGGAGACCCAGTACTTC
V gene: TRBV12-3/TRBV12-4
D gene: .
J gene: TRBJ2-5
clone size: .

CDR3 protein: CASSDSGGASPGTDTQYF
CDR3 DNA: TGTGCCAGCAGTGATAGCGGGGGGGCTTCGCCGGGCACAGATACGCAGTATTTT
V gene: TRBV7-6
D gene: TRBD2
J gene: TRBJ2-3
clone size: .

CDR3 protein: CATSDPGQRGNTIYF
CDR3 DNA: TGTGCCACCAGTGACCCCGGACAGCGGGGAAACACCATATATTTT
V gene: TRBV24-1
D gene: .
J gene: TRBJ1-3
clone size: once

CDR3 protein: CASSLLRVPQYF
CDR3 DNA: TGTGCCAGCAGTTTATTGCGGGTCCCCCAGTACTTC
V gene: TRBV28
D gene: .
J gene: TRBJ2-5
clone size: .

CDR3 protein: CASSQQSGAIYGYTF
CDR3 DNA: TGTGCCAGCAGCCAACAAAGCGGGGCGATCTATGGCTACACCTTC
V gene: TRBV14
D gene: .
J gene: TRBJ1-2
clone size: .